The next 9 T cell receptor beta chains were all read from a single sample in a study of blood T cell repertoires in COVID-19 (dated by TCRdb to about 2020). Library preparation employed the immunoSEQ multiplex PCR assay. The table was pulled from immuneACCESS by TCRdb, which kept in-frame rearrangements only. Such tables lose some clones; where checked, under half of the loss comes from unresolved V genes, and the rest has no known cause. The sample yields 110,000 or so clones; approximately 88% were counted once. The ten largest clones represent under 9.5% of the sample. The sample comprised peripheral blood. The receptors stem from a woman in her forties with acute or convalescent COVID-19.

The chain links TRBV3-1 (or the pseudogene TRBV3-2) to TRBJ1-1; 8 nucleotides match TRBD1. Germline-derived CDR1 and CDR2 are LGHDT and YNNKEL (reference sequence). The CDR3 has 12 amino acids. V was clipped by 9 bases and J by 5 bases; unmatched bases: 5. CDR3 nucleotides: TGTGCCAGTACGAGACAGGGGACTGAAGCTTTCTTT. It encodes CASTRQGTEAFF.

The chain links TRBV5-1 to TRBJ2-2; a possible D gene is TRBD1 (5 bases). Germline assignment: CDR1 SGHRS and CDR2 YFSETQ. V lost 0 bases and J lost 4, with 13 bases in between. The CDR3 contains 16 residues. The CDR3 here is CASSLEGLTSTGELFF. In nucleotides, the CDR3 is TGCGCCAGCAGCTTGGAGGGGTTGACTTCCACCGGGGAGCTGTTTTTT. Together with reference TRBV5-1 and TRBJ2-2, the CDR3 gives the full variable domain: KAGVTQTPRYLIKTRGQQVTLSCSPISGHRSVSWYQQTPGQGLQFLFEYFSETQRNKGNFPGRFSGRQFSNSRSEMNVSTLELGDSALYLCASSLEGLTSTGELFFGEGSRLTVL.

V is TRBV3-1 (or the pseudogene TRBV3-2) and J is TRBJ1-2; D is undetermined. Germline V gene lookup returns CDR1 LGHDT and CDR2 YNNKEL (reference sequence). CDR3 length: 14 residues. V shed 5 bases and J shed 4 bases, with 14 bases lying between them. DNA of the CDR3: TGTGCCAGCAGCAACGCCGCGTCCACCTATGGCTACACCTTC. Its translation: CASSNAASTYGYTF.

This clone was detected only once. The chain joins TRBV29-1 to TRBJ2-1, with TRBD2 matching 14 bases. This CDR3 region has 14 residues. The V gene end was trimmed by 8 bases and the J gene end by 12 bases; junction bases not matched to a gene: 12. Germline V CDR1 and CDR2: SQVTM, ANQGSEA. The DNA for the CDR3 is TGCAGCATAGAGACTAGCGGGGGGGTATTAAGGCAGTTCTTC. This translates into CSIETSGGVLRQFF.

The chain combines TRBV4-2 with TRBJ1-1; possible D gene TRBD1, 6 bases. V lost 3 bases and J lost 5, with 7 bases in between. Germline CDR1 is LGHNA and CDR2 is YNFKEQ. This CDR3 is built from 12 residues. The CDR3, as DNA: TGTGCCAGCAGCCACAGGGGAACTGAAGCTTTCTTT. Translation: CASSHRGTEAFF.

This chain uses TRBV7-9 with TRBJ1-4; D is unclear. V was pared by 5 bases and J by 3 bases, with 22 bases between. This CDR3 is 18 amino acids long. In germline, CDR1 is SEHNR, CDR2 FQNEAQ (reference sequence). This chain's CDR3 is CASSPGPPQREPNEKLFF. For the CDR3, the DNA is TGTGCCAGCAGCCCAGGACCCCCTCAAAGGGAGCCTAATGAAAAACTGTTTTTT.

Here the CDR3 reads CASSLQGGGTGELFF. CDR3 in DNA: TGCGCCAGCAGCTTACAGGGGGGCGGCACCGGGGAGCTGTTTTTT. The chain is built from TRBV5-1 and TRBJ2-2; 8 nucleotides agree with TRBD1. The germline V gene encodes CDR1 SGHRS and CDR2 YFSETQ. V gave up 2 bases and J gave up 4 bases; unmatched junction bases: 4. The CDR3 length is 15 residues.

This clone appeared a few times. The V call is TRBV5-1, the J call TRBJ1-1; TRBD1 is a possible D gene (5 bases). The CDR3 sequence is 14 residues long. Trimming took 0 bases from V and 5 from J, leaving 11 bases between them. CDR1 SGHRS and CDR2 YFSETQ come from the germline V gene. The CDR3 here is CASSLEQGRTEAFF. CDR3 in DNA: TGCGCCAGCAGCTTGGAGCAGGGTCGTACTGAAGCTTTCTTT.

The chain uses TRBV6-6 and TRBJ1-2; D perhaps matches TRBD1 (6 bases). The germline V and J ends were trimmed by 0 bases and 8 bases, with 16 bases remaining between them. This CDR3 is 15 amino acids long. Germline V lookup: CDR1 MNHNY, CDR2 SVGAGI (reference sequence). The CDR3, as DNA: TGTGCCAGCAGTTACTCGATTGCAGGGGCAGAAGGCTACACCTTC. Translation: CASSYSIAGAEGYTF.